This entry lists 32 T cell receptor beta chains sequenced from one sample in a study of T cells in Graves' hyperthyroidism and ophthalmopathy. Template material for amplifying TCR beta CDR3 regions consisted of RNA transcripts. First-round RT-PCR with HTBI primers amplified the TCR CDR3 region. TCRdb fed the multiplex PCR reads into MiXCR, producing one record per CDR3 protein. This table holds some 340,000 distinct CDR3 sequences, approximately 14% found once. Input material: blood. Source of these receptors: a woman aged 40 to 50 with Graves' ophthalmopathy.

This clonotype showed up just a few times. The rearrangement uses TRBV18 and TRBJ1-5; no clear D gene. The CDR3 sequence is 12 residues long. Trimming removed 5 bases at V and 3 bases at J, with 5 bases between. The germline CDR1 and CDR2 sequences are KGHSH and LQKENI. The CDR3 DNA reads TGTGCCAGCTCAGGGGACAATCAGCCCCAGCATTTT. Its protein is CASSGDNQPQHF.

The chain carries TRBV5-1 and TRBJ1-1; D is possibly TRBD1 (5 bases). CDR1 SGHRS and CDR2 YFSETQ come from the germline V gene. The V end was cut by 2 bases, the J end by 4 bases, with 12 bases between. This CDR3 contains 14 residues. CDR3: CASSLQVAGTEAFF. The DNA for the CDR3 is TGCGCCAGCAGCTTACAGGTGGCCGGCACTGAAGCTTTCTTT.

The chain couples TRBV2 to TRBJ2-5; D not resolved. Deletions cut 7 bases from V and 0 bases from J, with 15 bases between. This CDR3 has 15 amino acids. The V gene's germline CDR1 is SNHLY and CDR2 FYNNEI. The CDR3 spells CASKRTEEYQETQYF. In DNA, the CDR3 is TGTGCCAGCAAAAGGACCGAAGAGTACCAAGAGACCCAGTACTTC.

This clonotype has a count of ten or more. The V call is TRBV3-1, the J call TRBJ2-7; TRBD1 is a possible D gene (5 bases). V lost 4 bases and J lost 3, with 10 bases in between. CDR3 size: 13 residues. In germline, CDR1 is LGHDT, CDR2 YNNKEL (reference sequence). CDR3: CASSPGHLYEQYF. The CDR3 DNA reads TGTGCCAGCAGCCCCGGACACCTCTACGAGCAGTACTTC.

Comments on this clonotype: A read error may account for a junction end that differs from germline. The chain carries TRBV7-9 and TRBJ2-1; D assignment may be TRBD1 or TRBD2 (5 bases each). From germline, CDR1 is SEHNR and CDR2 FQNEAQ (reference sequence). The CDR3 extends over 12 amino acids. The CDR3 region is CAGSLGDGEQFF. In nucleotides, the CDR3 is TGTGCCGGCAGCTTAGGGGACGGTGAGCAGTTCTTC.

This clonotype was seen a few times. The J gene is TRBJ2-1, the V gene TRBV29-1, with D unclear. Trimming shortened V by 2 bases and J by 4 bases, and 12 bases separated the two germline ends. CDR3 size: 14 residues. The V gene's germline CDR1 is SQVTM and CDR2 ANQGSEA. In nucleotides, the CDR3 is TGCAGCGTTGAACCCCGTGGAGCGTACAATGAGCAGTTCTTC. It yields the protein CSVEPRGAYNEQFF.

This clonotype has at least ten counts. The genes are TRBV7-2 and TRBJ2-5; the match to TRBD1 covers 7 bases. The CDR3 has 16 residues. Unmatched junction bases numbered 10, after V lost 1 base and J lost 5 bases. Germline lookup yields CDR1 SGHTA and CDR2 FQGNSA. CDR3 sequence (DNA): TGTGCCAGCAGCTTAGTAGGGGGCCAGGGAAAGGAGACCCAGTACTTC. This sequence encodes CASSLVGGQGKETQYF.

This clonotype was observed at least ten times. The chain carries TRBV7-9 and TRBJ1-1, with D perhaps matching TRBD1 (5 bases). Trimming left V 2 bases short and J 0 bases short, with 10 bases between. The CDR3 contains 15 residues. The germline V gene has CDR1 SEHNR and CDR2 FQNEAQ (reference sequence). CDR3 DNA sequence: TGTGCCAGCAGCTTATCTAGGGGACTGAACACTGAAGCTTTCTTT. Translating it yields CASSLSRGLNTEAFF. The entire variable domain, with the rest obtained from reference TRBV7-9 and TRBJ1-1, is as follows: DTGVSQNPRHKITKRGQNVTFRCDPISEHNRLYWYRQTLGQGPEFLTYFQNEAQLEKSRLLSDRFSAERPKGSFSTLEIQRTEQGDSAMYLCASSLSRGLNTEAFFGQGTRLTVV.

This clonotype was found a few times. The junction differs from germline at one of its ends, possibly a read error. The chain links TRBV7-8 to TRBJ1-1, with D possibly TRBD1 on 5 matching bases. The germline gives CDR1 SGHVS, CDR2 FQNEAQ. This CDR3 comprises 17 residues. The CDR3 sequence is CASSLVGRAGRATEALF. CDR3 coding DNA: TGTGCCAGCAGCTTAGTGGGTCGTGCAGGGAGGGCCACTGAAGCTCTCTTT.

This clonotype was recorded a few times. The J gene is TRBJ2-5, the V gene TRBV29-1; 8 nucleotides agree with TRBD1. The V and J ends lost 6 bases and 1 base, in that order; junction bases with no gene match: 10. CDR3 size: 15 residues. Germline CDR1 is SQVTM and CDR2 is ANQGSEA. CDR3 sequence (DNA): TGCAGCGTCGAGAGGGACAGGCTAACCCAAGAGACCCAGTACTTC. Its protein is CSVERDRLTQETQYF.

Points on this clonotype: Being one base from a much bigger clone, this may be a read error. This chain links TRBV7-2 with TRBJ1-1, with a possible D match to TRBD1 (6 bases). Trimming cost V 6 bases and J 6 bases, with 20 bases left between them. Per the germline V gene, CDR1 is SGHTA and CDR2 is FQGNSA. The CDR3 length is 15 residues. The CDR3 here is CASSITGRVRAEAFF. The CDR3 coding sequence is TGTGCCAGCAGTATAACAGGGAGGGTACGGGCTGAAGCTTTCTTT.

The chain is built from TRBV3-1 and TRBJ2-7, with 11 bases identical to TRBD2. From germline, CDR1 is LGHDT and CDR2 YNNKEL (reference sequence). CDR3 length: 16 amino acids. With 3 bases clipped from V and 4 bases from J, the junction kept 8 bases outside the gene matches. In DNA, the CDR3 is TGTGCCAGCAGCCAGATAGGACTAGCGGGCGTATACGAGCAGTACTTC. Translating it yields CASSQIGLAGVYEQYF.

The chain uses TRBV10-3 and TRBJ1-6, with TRBD1 matching over 11 bases. The CDR3 is made up of 15 amino acids. Trimming cost V 5 bases and J 5 bases; bases outside gene matches: 2. Per germline, CDR1 ENHRY and CDR2 SYGVKD. CDR3 protein: CAISSGQGDNSPLHF. CDR3 nucleotides: TGTGCCATCAGTTCGGGACAGGGGGATAATTCACCCCTCCACTTT.

This clonotype was seen a handful of times. The CDR3 loop reads CASSSPGLLSYEQYF. The CDR3 nucleotides read TGTGCCAGCAGCTCACCGGGACTCCTCTCCTACGAGCAGTACTTC. The rearrangement joins TRBV5-6 to TRBJ2-7; D might be TRBD2 (6 bases). V lost 3 bases and J 0 bases, leaving 13 bases between the germline ends. Germline-derived CDR1 and CDR2 are SGHDT and YYEEEE. The CDR3 sequence is 15 residues long.

This clonotype was observed many times. The V gene is TRBV3-1, the J gene TRBJ2-5, with D perhaps matching TRBD2 (5 bases). The length of the CDR3 is 14 residues. Between the trimmed V and J ends, which lost 5 bases and 1 base, there was a span of 11 bases. CDR1 is LGHDT and CDR2 is YNNKEL in the germline V gene (reference sequence). As DNA, the CDR3 is TGTGCCAGCAGCTCAAGGAGCGGCCAAGAGACCCAGTACTTC. As protein: CASSSRSGQETQYF.

The chain combines TRBV9 with TRBJ2-2, with D perhaps TRBD1 (6 bases). This CDR3 has 17 residues. Germline V lookup: CDR1 SGDLS, CDR2 YYNGEE. The V end lost 0 bases, the J end lost 4 bases, and 16 bases lay between the germline ends. CDR3 sequence: CASSVAGQLFGTGELFF. In DNA, the CDR3 is TGTGCCAGCAGCGTAGCCGGACAGCTTTTTGGCACCGGGGAGCTGTTTTTT.

This clonotype was picked up a small number of times. The rearrangement joins TRBV12-5 to TRBJ1-2, with D unresolved. CDR1 and CDR2 (germline): LGHNT, FRNRAP. CDR3 length: 12 residues. V gave up 1 base and J gave up 8 bases, with 8 bases separating them. CDR3 in DNA: TGTGCTAGTGGTTTGGGGTGGTTGGGCTACACCTTC. Translation gives CASGLGWLGYTF. The full variable domain, in which reference TRBV12-5 and TRBJ1-2 provide the parts outside the CDR3, is DARVTQTPRHKVTEMGQEVTMRCQPILGHNTVFWYRQTMMQGLELLAYFRNRAPLDDSGMPKDRFSAEMPDATLATLKIQPSEPRDSAVYFCASGLGWLGYTFGSGTRLTVV.

This clonotype was observed a few times. CDR3 bases: TGTGCCAGTAGTATCAACTGGAGAAGCAATCAGCCCCAGCATTTT. Translation gives CASSINWRSNQPQHF. The rearrangement uses TRBV19 and TRBJ1-5; D not certain. The CDR3 is made up of 15 amino acids. The germline V gene encodes CDR1 LNHDA and CDR2 SQIVND (reference sequence). V was cut by 3 bases and J by 1 base, with 10 bases left in between.

This clonotype was counted at least ten times. V gene TRBV6-1 combines with J gene TRBJ1-1; 7 nucleotides line up with TRBD1. Looked up from germline, CDR1 is MNHNS and CDR2 is SASEGT. The CDR3 has 14 residues. The junction had 10 bases not matched to a gene; V was cut back by 6 bases and J by 6 bases. The CDR3 region has the DNA TGTGCCAGCAGCGTTACAGGGGAGTTTGCTGAAGCTTTCTTT. It codes for CASSVTGEFAEAFF.

The rearrangement links TRBV6-2 or TRBV6-3 to TRBJ2-7; D might be TRBD1 (7 bases). This CDR3 has 18 residues. Trimming removed 0 bases from V and 2 bases from J, with 20 bases in between. Germline CDR1 reads MNHEY; CDR2 reads SVGEGT. CDR3 nucleotide sequence: TGTGCCAGCAGTTACTCGACTGGGCAGGGGGGTCTCCCCTACGAGCAGTACTTC. This gives the protein CASSYSTGQGGLPYEQYF.

The V gene is TRBV18, the J gene TRBJ2-1; 10 positions agree with TRBD2. Trimming took 4 bases from V and 3 from J; bases not matched to a gene: 3. From germline, CDR1 is KGHSH and CDR2 LQKENI. CDR3 length equals 15 residues. CDR3 loop: CASSLTSGDYNEQFF. Written as DNA, the CDR3 is TGTGCCAGCTCACTCACTAGCGGGGACTACAATGAGCAGTTCTTC.

This clonotype was seen at least ten times. The chain couples TRBV27 to TRBJ2-1; D is unresolved. The ends were cut back, 3 bases at V and 3 bases at J, with 12 bases in the middle. Germline loops: CDR1 MNHEY, CDR2 SMNVEV (reference sequence). There are 15 residues in the CDR3. The CDR3 DNA is TGTGCCAGCAGTTTCATACCTCAGAACTACAATGAGCAGTTCTTC. Its translation is CASSFIPQNYNEQFF.

About this clonotype: Being one base from a much bigger clone, this may be a read error. The chain's CDR3 is CASSQDSTANYGYTF. CDR3 nucleotides: TGTGCCAGCAGCCAGGACTCAACAGCAAACTATGGCTACACCTTC. V usage is TRBV14 and J usage is TRBJ1-2; D is unresolved. V lost 3 bases, J lost 2 bases, and 13 bases lay in between. There are 15 residues in the CDR3. CDR1 is SGHDN and CDR2 is FVKESK in the germline V gene.

In this sample, this clonotype turned up a few times. A much larger clone lies a single base off, so this may be a read error. The chain employs TRBV7-2 and TRBJ1-1; the D gene is possibly TRBD1 (6 bases). The length of the CDR3 is 13 residues. Per the germline V gene, CDR1 is SGHTA and CDR2 is FQGNSA. The CDR3 nucleotides are TGTGCCAGCAGCCCGAAGGGGGACACTGAAGCTCTCTTT. This codes for CASSPKGDTEALF. Combining the CDR3 with reference TRBV7-2 and TRBJ1-1 gives the whole variable domain GAGVSQSPSNKVTEKGKDVELRCDPISGHTALYWYRQSLGQGLEFLIYFQGNSAPDKSGLPSDRFSAERTGGSVSTLTIQRTQQEDSAVYLCASSPKGDTEALFGQGTRLTVV.

Ten or more counts support this clonotype. This rearrangement joins TRBV27 to TRBJ2-7; either TRBD1 or TRBD2 may supply D (5 bases each). In germline, CDR1 is MNHEY, CDR2 SMNVEV (reference sequence). The CDR3 has 13 amino acids. Between the trimmed V and J ends, which lost 10 bases and 0 bases, there was a span of 13 bases. The CDR3 DNA sequence: TGTGCCACCTCGGGGCTGAACTCCTACGAGCAGTACTTC. Encoded protein: CATSGLNSYEQYF.

The chain combines TRBV7-8 with TRBJ2-4; 10 nucleotides agree with TRBD2. This CDR3 contains 16 residues. Losses at the gene ends were 1 base for V and 8 bases for J; bases not matched to a gene: 8. Germline values: CDR1 SGHVS, CDR2 FQNEAQ. CDR3 residues: CASSLEASGRGYIQYF. CDR3 DNA: TGTGCCAGCAGCTTAGAGGCTAGCGGGAGAGGATACATTCAGTACTTC.

Ten or more counts support this clonotype. J is TRBJ1-2 and V is TRBV28, with D tentatively TRBD1 (5 bases). Germline CDR1 MDHEN, CDR2 SYDVKM. V dropped 0 bases and J dropped 8 bases, with 19 bases sitting between them. The CDR3 contains 16 residues. CDR3 nucleotide sequence: TGTGCCAGCAGTTTATGGGGGGAATCGGCCCTCGGGGGCTACACCTTC. This translates into CASSLWGESALGGYTF.

At least ten counts were recorded for this clonotype. CDR3 sequence reads: CASSFSLEEHQPQHF. Here the CDR3 DNA reads TGTGCCAGCAGTTTTTCCCTAGAGGAACATCAGCCCCAGCATTTT. J is TRBJ1-5 and V is TRBV12-3 or TRBV12-4; D is unclear. Trimming removed 3 bases from V and 5 bases from J, with 14 bases in between. The CDR3 runs 15 residues.

V usage is TRBV20-1 and J usage is TRBJ1-5; weak D call: TRBD1 (6 bases). Germline lookup yields CDR1 DFQATT and CDR2 SNEGSKA (reference sequence). V was trimmed by 6 bases and J by 6 bases, leaving 18 bases between them. The CDR3 is 14 amino acids. For the CDR3, the DNA is TGCAGTGCGGCGGGCACAGGGTCGCCTCAGCCCCAGCATTTT. It codes for CSAAGTGSPQPQHF.

This clonotype has a count of ten or more. The chain carries TRBV2 and TRBJ2-5; maybe TRBD1 (6 bases). The CDR3 totals 13 residues. The germline gives CDR1 SNHLY, CDR2 FYNNEI. V shed 6 bases and J shed 3 bases, with 11 bases lying between them. The chain's CDR3 is CASRRQVKETQYF. The CDR3 nucleotides are TGTGCCAGCAGAAGACAGGTGAAAGAGACCCAGTACTTC.

This clonotype came up many times. J is TRBJ2-7 and V is TRBV7-2; D is tentatively TRBD1 or TRBD2 (5 bases each). The CDR3 runs to 14 residues. The germline V and J ends were trimmed by 1 base and 2 bases, with 9 bases remaining between them. Germline assignment: CDR1 SGHTA and CDR2 FQGNSA. As DNA, the CDR3 is TGTGCCAGCAGCTTAGATGGGGGTACCTACGAGCAGTACTTC. Translation gives CASSLDGGTYEQYF.

There are a few counts of this clonotype. The chain is built from TRBV19 and TRBJ2-7; the D is unclear. Germline-derived CDR1 and CDR2 are LNHDA and SQIVND (reference sequence). V gave up 0 bases and J gave up 4 bases, with 10 bases separating them. The length of the CDR3 is 14 residues. The CDR3 bases are TGTGCCAGTAGTATAGATCATGGAGCATACGAGCAGTACTTC. It codes for CASSIDHGAYEQYF.